This T cell receptor beta chain was sequenced during a study of radiotherapy plus CTLA-4 blockade in lung cancer. Method: immunoSEQ multiplex PCR; TCRdb's copy keeps in-frame clones and lacks some. The table shows about 62,000 clones, with 65% to 85% occurring only once. The CDR3 is 14 residues long. Unmatched junction bases numbered 10, after V lost 6 bases and J lost 6 bases. Germline V gene lookup returns CDR1 MDHEN and CDR2 SYDVKM. This TCR was sampled from a human donor with non-small cell lung cancer who had a complete response to radiotherapy plus ipilimumab. The sequencing here drew on peripheral blood, taken from a patient treated with radiotherapy plus ipilimumab. The chain employs TRBV28 and TRBJ1-2; 7 positions match TRBD1. CDR3 amino acids: CASRGLWQGDGYTF. CDR3 in DNA: TGTGCCAGCAGGGGACTTTGGCAGGGGGATGGCTACACCTTC.